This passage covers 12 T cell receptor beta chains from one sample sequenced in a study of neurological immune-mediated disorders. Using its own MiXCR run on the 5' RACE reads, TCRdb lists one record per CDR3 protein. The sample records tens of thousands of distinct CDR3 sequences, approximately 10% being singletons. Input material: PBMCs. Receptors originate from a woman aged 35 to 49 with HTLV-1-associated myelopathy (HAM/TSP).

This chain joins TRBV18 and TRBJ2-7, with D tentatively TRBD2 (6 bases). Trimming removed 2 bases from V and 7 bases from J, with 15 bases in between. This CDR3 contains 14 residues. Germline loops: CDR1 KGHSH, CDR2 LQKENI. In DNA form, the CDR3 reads TGTGCCAGCTCACCAAAAGGTGCCAGCGGGGAGCAGTACTTC. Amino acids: CASSPKGASGEQYF.

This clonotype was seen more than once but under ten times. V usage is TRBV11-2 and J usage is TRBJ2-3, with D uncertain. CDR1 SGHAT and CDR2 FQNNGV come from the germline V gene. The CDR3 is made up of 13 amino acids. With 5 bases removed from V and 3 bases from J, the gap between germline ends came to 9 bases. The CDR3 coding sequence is TGTGCCAGCAGCGTAATTGCGACAGATACGCAGTATTTT. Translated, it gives CASSVIATDTQYF.

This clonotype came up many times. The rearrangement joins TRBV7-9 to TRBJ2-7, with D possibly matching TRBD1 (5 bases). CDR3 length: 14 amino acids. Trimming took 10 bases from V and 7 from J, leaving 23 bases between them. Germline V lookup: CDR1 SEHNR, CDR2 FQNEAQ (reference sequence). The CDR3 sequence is CATELAGPSGEQYF. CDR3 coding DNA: TGTGCCACGGAGTTGGCAGGGCCTTCTGGGGAGCAGTACTTC.

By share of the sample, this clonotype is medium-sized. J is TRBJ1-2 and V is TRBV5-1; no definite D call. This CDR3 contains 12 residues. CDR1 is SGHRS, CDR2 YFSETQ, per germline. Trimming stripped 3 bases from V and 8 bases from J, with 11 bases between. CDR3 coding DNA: TGCGCCAGCAGCTCCTCTTGGTACGGCTACACCTTC. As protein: CASSSSWYGYTF.

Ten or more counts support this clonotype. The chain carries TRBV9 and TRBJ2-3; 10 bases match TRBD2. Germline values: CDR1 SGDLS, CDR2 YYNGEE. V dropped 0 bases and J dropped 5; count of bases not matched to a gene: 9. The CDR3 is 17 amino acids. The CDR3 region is CASSVGSSGGALDTQYF. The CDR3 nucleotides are TGTGCCAGCAGCGTAGGTTCCAGCGGGGGGGCATTAGATACGCAGTATTTT.

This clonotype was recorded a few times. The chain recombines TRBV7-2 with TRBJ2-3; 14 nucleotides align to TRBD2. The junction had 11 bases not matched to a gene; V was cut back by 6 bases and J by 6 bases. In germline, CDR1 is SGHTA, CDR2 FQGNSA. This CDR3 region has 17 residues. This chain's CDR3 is CASRTGLAGGMTDTQYF. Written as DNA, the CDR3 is TGTGCCAGCAGAACAGGACTAGCGGGGGGAATGACGGATACGCAGTATTTT.

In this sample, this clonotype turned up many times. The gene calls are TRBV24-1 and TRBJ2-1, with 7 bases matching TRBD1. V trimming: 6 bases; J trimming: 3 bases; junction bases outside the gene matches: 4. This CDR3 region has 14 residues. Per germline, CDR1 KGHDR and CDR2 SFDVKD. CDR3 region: CATSFTGDYNEQFF. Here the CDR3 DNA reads TGTGCCACCAGTTTTACAGGGGACTACAATGAGCAGTTCTTC.

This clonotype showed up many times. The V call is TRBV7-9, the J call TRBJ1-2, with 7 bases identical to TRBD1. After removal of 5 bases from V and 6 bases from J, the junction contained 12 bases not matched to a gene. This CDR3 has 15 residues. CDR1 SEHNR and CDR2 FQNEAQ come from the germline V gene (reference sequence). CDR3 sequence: CASSQPGQANDGYTF. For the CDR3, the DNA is TGTGCCAGCAGCCAACCTGGACAGGCGAACGATGGCTACACCTTC.

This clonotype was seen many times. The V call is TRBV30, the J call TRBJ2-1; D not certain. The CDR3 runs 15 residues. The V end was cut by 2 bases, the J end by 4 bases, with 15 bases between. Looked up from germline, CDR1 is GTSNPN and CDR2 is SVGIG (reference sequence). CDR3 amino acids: CAWSMTRSRYNEQFF. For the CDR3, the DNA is TGTGCCTGGAGTATGACGAGATCTAGGTACAATGAGCAGTTCTTC. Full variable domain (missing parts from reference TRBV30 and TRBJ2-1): SQTIHQWPATLVQPVGSPLSLECTVEGTSNPNLYWYRQAAGRGLQLLFYSVGIGQISSEVPQNLSASRPQDRQFILSSKKLLLSDSGFYLCAWSMTRSRYNEQFFGPGTRLTVL.

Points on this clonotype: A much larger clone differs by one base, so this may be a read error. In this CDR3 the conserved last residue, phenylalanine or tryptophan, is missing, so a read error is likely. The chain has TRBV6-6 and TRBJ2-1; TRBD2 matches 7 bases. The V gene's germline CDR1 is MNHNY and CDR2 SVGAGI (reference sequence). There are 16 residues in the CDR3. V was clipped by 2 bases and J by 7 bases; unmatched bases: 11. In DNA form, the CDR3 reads TGTGCCAGCAGTTACATTCGGCGGGGGACCGGGAATGAGCAGTTCGTC. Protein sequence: CASSYIRRGTGNEQFV.

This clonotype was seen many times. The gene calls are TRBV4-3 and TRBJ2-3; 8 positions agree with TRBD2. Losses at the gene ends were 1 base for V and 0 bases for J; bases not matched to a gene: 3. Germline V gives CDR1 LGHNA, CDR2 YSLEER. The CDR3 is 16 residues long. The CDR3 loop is CASSQAASGSTDTQYF. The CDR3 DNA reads TGCGCCAGCAGCCAAGCCGCTAGCGGGAGCACAGATACGCAGTATTTT.

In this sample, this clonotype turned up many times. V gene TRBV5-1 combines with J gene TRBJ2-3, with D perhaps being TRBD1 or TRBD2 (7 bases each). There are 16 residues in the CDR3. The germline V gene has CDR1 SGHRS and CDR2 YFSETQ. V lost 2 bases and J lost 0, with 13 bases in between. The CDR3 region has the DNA TGCGCCAGCAGCTTACAGGGGAGGGGAAGCACAGATACGCAGTATTTT. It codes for CASSLQGRGSTDTQYF.